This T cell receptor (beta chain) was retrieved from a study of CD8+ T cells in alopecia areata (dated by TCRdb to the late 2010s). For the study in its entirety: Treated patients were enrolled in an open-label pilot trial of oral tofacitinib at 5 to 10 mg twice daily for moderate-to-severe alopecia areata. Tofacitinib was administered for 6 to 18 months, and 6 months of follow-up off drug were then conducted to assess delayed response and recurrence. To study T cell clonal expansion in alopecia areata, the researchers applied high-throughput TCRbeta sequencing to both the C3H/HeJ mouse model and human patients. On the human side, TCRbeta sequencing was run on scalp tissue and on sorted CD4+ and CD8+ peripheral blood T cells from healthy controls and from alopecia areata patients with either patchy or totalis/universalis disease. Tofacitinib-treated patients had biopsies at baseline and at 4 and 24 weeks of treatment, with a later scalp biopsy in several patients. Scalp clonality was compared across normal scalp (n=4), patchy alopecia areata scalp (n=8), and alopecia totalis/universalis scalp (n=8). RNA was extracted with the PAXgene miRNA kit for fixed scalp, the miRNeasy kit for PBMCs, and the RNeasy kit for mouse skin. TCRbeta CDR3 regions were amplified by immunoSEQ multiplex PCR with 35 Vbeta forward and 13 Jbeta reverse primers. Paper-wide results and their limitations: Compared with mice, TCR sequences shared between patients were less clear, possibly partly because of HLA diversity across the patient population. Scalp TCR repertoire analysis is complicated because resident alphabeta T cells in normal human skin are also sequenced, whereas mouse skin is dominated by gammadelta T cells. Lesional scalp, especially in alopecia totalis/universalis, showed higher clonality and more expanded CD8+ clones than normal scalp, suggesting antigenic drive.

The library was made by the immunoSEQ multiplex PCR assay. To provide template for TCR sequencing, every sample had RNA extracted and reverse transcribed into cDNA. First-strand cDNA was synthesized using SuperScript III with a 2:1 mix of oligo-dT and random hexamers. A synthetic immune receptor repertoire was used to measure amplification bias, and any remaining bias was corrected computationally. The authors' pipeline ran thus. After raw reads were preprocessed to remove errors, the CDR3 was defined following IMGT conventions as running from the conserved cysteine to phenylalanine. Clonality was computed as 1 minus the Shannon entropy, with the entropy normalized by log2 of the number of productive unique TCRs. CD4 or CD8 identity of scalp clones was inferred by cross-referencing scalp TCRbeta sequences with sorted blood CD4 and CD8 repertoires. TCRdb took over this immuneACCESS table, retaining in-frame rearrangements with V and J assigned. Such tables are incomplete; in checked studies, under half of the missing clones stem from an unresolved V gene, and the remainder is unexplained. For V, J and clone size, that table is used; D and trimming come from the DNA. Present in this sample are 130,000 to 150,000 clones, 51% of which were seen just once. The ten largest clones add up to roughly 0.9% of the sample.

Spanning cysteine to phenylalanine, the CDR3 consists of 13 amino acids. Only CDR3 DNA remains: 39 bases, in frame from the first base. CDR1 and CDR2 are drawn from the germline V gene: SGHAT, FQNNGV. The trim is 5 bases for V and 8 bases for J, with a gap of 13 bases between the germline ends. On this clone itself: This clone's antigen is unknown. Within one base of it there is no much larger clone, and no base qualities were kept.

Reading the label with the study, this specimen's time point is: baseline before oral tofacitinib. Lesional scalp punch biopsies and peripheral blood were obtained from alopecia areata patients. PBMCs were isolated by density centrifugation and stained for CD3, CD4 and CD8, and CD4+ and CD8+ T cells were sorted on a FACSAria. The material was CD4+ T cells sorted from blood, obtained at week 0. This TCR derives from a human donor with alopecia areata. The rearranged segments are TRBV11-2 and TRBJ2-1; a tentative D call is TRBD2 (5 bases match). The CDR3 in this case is CASSTRGLHEQFF. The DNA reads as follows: TGTGCCAGCAGCACCCGCGGACTCCATGAGCAGTTCTTC.